This record concerns one TCR beta chain sequence. Generated by immunoSEQ multiplex PCR, the TCRdb table keeps only in-frame clones and is missing some. Of around 990,000 clones listed, around three quarters are singletons. From germline, CDR1 is KGHSH and CDR2 LQKENI. V shed 5 bases, J shed 5 bases, and the junction held 28 bases outside the gene matches. This CDR3 is built from 22 residues. The data were obtained in a study of shared clonotypes between healthy human individuals. The clonotype comes from a man between 18 and 35 years old in good health. Some clones in this sample may be carry-over from other donors' samples. The chain combines TRBV18 with TRBJ2-1, with 9 positions matching TRBD2. Sequences were obtained from memory CD4+ T cells from PBMCs. Sample subset: CD45RA-negative fraction. The CDR3 DNA is TGTGCCAGCTCATCTCGGACAGCCCGCCTCGGGACTAGCCCTAAAGGGAACAATGAGCAGTTCTTC. Translating gives CASSSRTARLGTSPKGNNEQFF.